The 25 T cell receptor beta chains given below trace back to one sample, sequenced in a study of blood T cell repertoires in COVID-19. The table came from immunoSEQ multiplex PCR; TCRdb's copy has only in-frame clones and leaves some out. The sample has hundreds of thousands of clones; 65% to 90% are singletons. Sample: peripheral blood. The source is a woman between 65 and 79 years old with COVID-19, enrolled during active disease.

CDR3 protein: CASSQVWDITRNEQFF. The CDR3 DNA reads TGTGCCAGCAGCCAAGTCTGGGACATCACTAGGAATGAGCAGTTCTTC. The V gene is TRBV14, the J gene TRBJ2-1, with D possibly matching TRBD1 (6 bases). V was trimmed by 1 base and J by 7 bases, leaving 17 bases between them. Looked up from germline, CDR1 is SGHDN and CDR2 is FVKESK. The CDR3 covers 16 residues.

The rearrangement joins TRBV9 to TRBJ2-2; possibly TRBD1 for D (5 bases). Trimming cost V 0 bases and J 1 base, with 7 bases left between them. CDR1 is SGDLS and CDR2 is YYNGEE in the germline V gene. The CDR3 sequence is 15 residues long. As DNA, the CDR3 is TGTGCCAGCAGCGTAGCTGGACAGAACACCGGGGAGCTGTTTTTT. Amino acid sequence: CASSVAGQNTGELFF.

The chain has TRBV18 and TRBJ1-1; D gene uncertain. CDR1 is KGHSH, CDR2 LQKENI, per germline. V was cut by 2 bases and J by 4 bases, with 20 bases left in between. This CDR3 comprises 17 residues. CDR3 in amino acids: CASSPMILSGEGTEAFF. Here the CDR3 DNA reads TGTGCCAGCTCACCAATGATTTTAAGCGGGGAGGGCACTGAAGCTTTCTTT. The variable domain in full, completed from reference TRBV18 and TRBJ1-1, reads NAGVMQNPRHLVRRRGQEARLRCSPMKGHSHVYWYRQLPEEGLKFMVYLQKENIIDESGMPKERFSAEFPKEGPSILRIQQVVRGDSAAYFCASSPMILSGEGTEAFFGQGTRLTVV.

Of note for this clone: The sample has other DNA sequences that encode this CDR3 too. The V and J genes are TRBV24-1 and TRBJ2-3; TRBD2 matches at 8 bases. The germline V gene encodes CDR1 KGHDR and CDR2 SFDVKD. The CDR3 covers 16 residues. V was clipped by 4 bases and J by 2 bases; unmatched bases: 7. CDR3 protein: CATSDLGRGDTDTQYF. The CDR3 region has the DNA TGTGCCACCAGTGACCTCGGGCGGGGGGACACAGATACGCAGTATTTT.

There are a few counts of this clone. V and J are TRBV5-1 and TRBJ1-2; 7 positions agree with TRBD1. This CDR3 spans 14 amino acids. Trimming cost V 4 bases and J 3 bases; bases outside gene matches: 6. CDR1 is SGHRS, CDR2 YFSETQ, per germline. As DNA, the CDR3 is TGCGCCAGCAGCGGGATCACAGGGGACTATGGCTACACCTTC. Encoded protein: CASSGITGDYGYTF.

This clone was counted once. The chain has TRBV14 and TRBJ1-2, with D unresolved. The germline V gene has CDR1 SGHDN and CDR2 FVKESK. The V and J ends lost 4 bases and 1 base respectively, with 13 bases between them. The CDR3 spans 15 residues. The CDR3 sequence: CASSLERGLNYGYTF. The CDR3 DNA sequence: TGTGCCAGCAGCCTAGAAAGAGGGCTTAACTATGGCTACACCTTC.

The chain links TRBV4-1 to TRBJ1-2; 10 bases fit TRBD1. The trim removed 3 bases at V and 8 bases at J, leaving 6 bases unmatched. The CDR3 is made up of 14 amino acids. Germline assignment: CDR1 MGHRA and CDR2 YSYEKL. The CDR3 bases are TGCGCCAGCAGCCACCCGGGACAGGGGTCGGGCTACACCTTC. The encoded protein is CASSHPGQGSGYTF.

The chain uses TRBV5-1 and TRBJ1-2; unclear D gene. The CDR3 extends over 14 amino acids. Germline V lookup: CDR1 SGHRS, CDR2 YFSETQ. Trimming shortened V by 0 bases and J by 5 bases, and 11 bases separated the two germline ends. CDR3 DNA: TGCGCCAGCAGCTTGGAGTGGGCAGATTATGGCTACACCTTC. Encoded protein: CASSLEWADYGYTF.

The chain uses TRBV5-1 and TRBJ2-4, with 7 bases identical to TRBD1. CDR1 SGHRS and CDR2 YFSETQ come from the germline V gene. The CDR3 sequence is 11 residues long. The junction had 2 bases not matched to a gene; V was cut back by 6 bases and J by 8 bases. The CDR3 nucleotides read TGCGCCAGCACCCAGGGGGACATTCAGTACTTC. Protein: CASTQGDIQYF.

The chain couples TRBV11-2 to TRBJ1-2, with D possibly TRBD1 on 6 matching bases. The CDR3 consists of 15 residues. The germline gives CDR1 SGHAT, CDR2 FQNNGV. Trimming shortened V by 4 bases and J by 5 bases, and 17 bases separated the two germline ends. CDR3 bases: TGTGCCAGCAGCTCTCCCGGGAGGGGGGTTTATGGCTACACCTTC. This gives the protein CASSSPGRGVYGYTF.

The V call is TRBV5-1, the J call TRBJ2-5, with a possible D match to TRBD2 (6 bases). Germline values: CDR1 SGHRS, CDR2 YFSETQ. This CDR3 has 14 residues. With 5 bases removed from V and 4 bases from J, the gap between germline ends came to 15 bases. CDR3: CASRSTPGLETQYF. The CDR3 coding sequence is TGCGCCAGCAGATCGACGCCGGGACTAGAGACCCAGTACTTC. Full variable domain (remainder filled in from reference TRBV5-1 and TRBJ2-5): KAGVTQTPRYLIKTRGQQVTLSCSPISGHRSVSWYQQTPGQGLQFLFEYFSETQRNKGNFPGRFSGRQFSNSRSEMNVSTLELGDSALYLCASRSTPGLETQYFGPGTRLLVL.

CDR3 nucleotides: TGTGCCAGCAGCTTAGATGCCAGCTATGGCTACACCTTC. Amino acid sequence: CASSLDASYGYTF. The chain recombines TRBV11-2 with TRBJ1-2; D is unresolved. Germline lookup yields CDR1 SGHAT and CDR2 FQNNGV. V was shortened by 0 bases and J by 4 bases, with 6 bases between the two germline ends. The length of the CDR3 is 13 residues.

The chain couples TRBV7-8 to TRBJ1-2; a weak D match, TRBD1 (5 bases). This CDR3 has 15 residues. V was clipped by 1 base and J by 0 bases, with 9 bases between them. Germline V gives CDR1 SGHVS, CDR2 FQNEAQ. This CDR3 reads CASSLGGRSNYGYTF. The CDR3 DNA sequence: TGTGCCAGCAGCTTAGGGGGCAGATCTAACTATGGCTACACCTTC.

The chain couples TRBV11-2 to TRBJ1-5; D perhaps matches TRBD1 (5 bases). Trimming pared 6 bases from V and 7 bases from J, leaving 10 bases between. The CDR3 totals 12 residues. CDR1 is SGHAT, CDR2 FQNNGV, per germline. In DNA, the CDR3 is TGTGCCAGCAGTCGGGGGGACCAGCCCCAGCATTTT. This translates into CASSRGDQPQHF.

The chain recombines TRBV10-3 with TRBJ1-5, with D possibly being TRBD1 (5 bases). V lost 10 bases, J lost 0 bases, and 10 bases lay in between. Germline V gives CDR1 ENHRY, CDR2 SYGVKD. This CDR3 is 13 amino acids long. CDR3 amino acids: CATRQFSNQPQHF. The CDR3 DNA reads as TGTGCCACCAGACAGTTTAGCAATCAGCCCCAGCATTTT.

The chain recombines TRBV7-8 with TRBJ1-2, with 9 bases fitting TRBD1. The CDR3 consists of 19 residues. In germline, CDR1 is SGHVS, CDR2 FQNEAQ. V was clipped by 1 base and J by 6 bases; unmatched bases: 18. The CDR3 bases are TGTGCCAGCAGCTTAGTAGATTGGGTGGTAGGACAGGGGTTCAATGGCTACACCTTC. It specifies CASSLVDWVVGQGFNGYTF.

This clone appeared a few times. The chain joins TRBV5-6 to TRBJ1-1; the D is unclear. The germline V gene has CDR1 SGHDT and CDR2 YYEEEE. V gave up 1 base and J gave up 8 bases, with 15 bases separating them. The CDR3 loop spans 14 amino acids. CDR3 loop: CASSLLLGLPEAFF. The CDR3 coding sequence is TGTGCCAGCAGCTTGTTGTTGGGCCTCCCGGAAGCTTTCTTT.

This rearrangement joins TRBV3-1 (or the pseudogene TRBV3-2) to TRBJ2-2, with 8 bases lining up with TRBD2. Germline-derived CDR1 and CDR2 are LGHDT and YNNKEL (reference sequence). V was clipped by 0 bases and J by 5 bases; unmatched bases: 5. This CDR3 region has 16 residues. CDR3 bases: TGTGCCAGCAGCCAAGATCAGCGGGGGTGGACCGGGGAGCTGTTTTTT. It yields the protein CASSQDQRGWTGELFF.

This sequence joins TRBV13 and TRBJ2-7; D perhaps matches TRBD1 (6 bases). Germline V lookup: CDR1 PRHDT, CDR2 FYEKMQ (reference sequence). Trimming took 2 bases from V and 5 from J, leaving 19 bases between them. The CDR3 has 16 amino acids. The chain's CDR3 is CASSLPGWAGEHEQYF. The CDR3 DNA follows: TGTGCCAGCAGCTTACCAGGCTGGGCAGGGGAGCACGAGCAGTACTTC.

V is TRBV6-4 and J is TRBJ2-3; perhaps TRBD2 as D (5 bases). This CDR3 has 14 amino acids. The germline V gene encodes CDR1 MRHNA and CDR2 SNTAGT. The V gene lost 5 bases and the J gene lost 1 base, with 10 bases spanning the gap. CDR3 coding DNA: TGTGCCAGCAGTCGGGCCGGGGGCACAGATACGCAGTATTTT. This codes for CASSRAGGTDTQYF.

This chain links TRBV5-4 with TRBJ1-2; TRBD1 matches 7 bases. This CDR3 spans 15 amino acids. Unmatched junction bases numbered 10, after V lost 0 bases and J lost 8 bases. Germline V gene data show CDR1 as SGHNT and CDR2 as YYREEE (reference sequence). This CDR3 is CASSLEGTEGGGYTF. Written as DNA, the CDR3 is TGTGCCAGCAGCTTGGAAGGGACAGAGGGCGGCGGCTACACCTTC.

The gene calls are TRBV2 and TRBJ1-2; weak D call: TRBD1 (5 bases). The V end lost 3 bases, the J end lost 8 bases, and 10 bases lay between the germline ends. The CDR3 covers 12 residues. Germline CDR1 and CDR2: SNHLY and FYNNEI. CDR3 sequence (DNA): TGTGCCAGCAGTGAGGAGGGGTGGGGCTACACCTTC. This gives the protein CASSEEGWGYTF.

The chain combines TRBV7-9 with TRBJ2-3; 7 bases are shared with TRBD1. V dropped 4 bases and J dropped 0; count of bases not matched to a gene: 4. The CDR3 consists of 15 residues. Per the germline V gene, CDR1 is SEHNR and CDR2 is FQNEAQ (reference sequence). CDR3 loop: CASSSRQGSTDTQYF. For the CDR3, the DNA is TGTGCCAGCAGCTCGCGACAGGGTAGCACAGATACGCAGTATTTT.

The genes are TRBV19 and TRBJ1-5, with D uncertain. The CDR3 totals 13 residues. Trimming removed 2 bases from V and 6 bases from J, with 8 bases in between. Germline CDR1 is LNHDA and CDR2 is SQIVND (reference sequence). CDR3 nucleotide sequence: TGTGCCAGTAGTATAATGCGCGGTCAGCCCCAGCATTTT. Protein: CASSIMRGQPQHF.

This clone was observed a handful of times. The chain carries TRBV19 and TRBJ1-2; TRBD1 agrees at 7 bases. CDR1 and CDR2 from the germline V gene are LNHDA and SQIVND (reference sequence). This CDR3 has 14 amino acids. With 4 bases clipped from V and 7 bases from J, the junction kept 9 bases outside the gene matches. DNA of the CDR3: TGTGCCAGTAGTACGCAATTGACAGGGTTTGGCTACACCTTC. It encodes CASSTQLTGFGYTF.